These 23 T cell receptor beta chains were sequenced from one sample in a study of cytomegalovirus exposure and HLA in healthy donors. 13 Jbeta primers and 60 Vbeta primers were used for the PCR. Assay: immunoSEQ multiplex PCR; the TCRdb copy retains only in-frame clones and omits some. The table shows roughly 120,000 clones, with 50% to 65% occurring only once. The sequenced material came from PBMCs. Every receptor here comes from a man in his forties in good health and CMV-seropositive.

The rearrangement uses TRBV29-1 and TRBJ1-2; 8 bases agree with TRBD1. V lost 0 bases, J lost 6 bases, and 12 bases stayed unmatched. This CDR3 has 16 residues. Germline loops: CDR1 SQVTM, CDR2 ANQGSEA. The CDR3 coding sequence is TGCAGCGTTGAAGATAGAGGCAGGGGGCGCCAGCATGGCTACACCTTC. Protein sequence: CSVEDRGRGRQHGYTF. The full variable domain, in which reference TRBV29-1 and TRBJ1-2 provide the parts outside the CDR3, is SAVISQKPSRDICQRGTSLTIQCQVDSQVTMMFWYRQQPGQSLTLIATANQGSEATYESGFVIDKFPISRPNLTFSTLTVSNMSPEDSSIYLCSVEDRGRGRQHGYTFGSGTRLTVV.

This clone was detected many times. The CDR3 here is CSVERGTSSGNTIYF. The CDR3, as DNA: TGCAGCGTTGAACGGGGTACGAGCTCTGGAAACACCATATATTTT. J is TRBJ1-3 and V is TRBV29-1; D is uncertain. CDR1 SQVTM and CDR2 ANQGSEA come from the germline V gene. The CDR3 is made up of 15 amino acids. V dropped 2 bases and J dropped 0 bases, with 11 bases sitting between them.

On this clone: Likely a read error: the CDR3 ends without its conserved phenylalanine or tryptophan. CDR3 amino acids: CSVEDDEGGLNTEAFS. The CDR3 nucleotides are TGCAGCGTTGAAGACGATGAGGGAGGGTTGAACACTGAAGCTTTCTCT. The genes are TRBV29-1 and TRBJ1-1; D is unclear. This CDR3 has 16 amino acids. CDR1 and CDR2 (germline): SQVTM, ANQGSEA. Trimming removed 0 bases at V and 0 bases at J, with 14 bases between.

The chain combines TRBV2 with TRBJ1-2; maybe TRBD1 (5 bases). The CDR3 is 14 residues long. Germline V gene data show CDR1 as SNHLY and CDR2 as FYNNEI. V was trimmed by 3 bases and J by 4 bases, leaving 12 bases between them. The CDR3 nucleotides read TGTGCCAGCAGTGACGGGGGGATCCCCTATGGCTACACCTTC. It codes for CASSDGGIPYGYTF.

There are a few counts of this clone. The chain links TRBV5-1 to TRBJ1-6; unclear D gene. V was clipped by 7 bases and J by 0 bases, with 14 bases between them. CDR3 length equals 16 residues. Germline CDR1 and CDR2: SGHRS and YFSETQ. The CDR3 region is CASRNLLSSYNSPLHF. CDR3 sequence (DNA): TGCGCCAGCCGCAACCTATTGAGCTCCTATAATTCACCCCTCCACTTT.

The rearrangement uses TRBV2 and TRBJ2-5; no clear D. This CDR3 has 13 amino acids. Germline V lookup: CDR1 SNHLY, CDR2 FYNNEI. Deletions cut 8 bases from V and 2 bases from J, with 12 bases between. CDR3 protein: CASQRQFQETQYF. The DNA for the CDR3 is TGTGCCAGCCAGAGACAATTTCAAGAGACCCAGTACTTC.

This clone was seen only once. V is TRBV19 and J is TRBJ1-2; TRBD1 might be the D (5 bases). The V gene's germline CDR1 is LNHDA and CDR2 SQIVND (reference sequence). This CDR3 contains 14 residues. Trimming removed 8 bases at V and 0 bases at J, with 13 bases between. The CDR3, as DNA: TGTGCCAGTCACCGACAGAGCCCTAACTATGGCTACACCTTC. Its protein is CASHRQSPNYGYTF.

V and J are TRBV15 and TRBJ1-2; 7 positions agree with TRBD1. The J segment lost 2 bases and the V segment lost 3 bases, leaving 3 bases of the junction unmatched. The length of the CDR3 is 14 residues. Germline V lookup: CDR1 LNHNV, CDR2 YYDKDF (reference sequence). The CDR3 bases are TGTGCCACCAGCAGCTTACAGGGGAACTATGGCTACACCTTC. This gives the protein CATSSLQGNYGYTF.

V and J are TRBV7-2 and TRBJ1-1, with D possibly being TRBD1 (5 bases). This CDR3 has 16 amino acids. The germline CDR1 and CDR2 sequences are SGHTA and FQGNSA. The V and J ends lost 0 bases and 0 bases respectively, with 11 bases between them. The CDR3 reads CASSLAGRAMNTEAFF. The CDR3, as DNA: TGTGCCAGCAGCTTAGCTGGCAGGGCAATGAACACTGAAGCTTTCTTT.

As DNA, the CDR3 is TGTGCCAGTAGTATAGGCAGGACAGATTTTGGATCAAAGTTCTTC. This translates into CASSIGRTDFGSKFF. The genes are TRBV19 and TRBJ2-1; D is possibly TRBD1 (6 bases). The germline V gene encodes CDR1 LNHDA and CDR2 SQIVND (reference sequence). The CDR3 is 15 amino acids. V lost 1 base, J lost 14 bases, and 21 bases lay in between.

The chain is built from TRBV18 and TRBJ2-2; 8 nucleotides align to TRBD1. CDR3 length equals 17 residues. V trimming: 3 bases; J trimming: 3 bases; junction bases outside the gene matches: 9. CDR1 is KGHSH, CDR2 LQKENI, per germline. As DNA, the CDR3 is TGTGCCAGCTCACCGACTCTGCAGGGGGCAGACACCGGGGAGCTGTTTTTT. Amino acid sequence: CASSPTLQGADTGELFF.

The CDR3 DNA reads as TGTGCCAGCAGTTTTTCCGTTGGCGGTGGACAGGGGGATGGGAACTATGGCTACACCTTC. Encoded protein: CASSFSVGGGQGDGNYGYTF. The genes are TRBV28 and TRBJ1-2, with TRBD1 identical over 10 bases. V shed 3 bases and J 2 bases; nucleotides not matched to a gene: 18. This CDR3 has 20 residues. Germline V gives CDR1 MDHEN, CDR2 SYDVKM.

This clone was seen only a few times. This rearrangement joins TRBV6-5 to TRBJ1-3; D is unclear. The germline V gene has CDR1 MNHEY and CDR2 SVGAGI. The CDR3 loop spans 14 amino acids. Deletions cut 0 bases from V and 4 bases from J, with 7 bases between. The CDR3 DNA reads TGTGCCAGCAGTTACTCAATACTGGGAAACACCATATATTTT. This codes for CASSYSILGNTIYF.

CDR3 in amino acids: CASSFPGLEQYF. The CDR3 DNA follows: TGTGCCAGCAGTTTCCCAGGTTTAGAGCAGTACTTC. The chain carries TRBV6-5 and TRBJ2-7; D gene ambiguous. Between the trimmed V and J ends, which lost 4 bases and 7 bases, there was a span of 11 bases. The CDR3 is 12 residues long. The germline V gene has CDR1 MNHEY and CDR2 SVGAGI.

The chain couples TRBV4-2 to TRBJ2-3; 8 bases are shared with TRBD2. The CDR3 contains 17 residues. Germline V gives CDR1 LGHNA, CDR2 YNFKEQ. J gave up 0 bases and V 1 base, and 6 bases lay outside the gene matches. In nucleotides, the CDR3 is TGTGCCAGCAGCCAAGTCCGGGAGGGACCCAGCACAGATACGCAGTATTTT. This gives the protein CASSQVREGPSTDTQYF.

DNA for the CDR3: TGTGCCAGCAGCTTTCAATCGGAGGCCTCCTACAATGAGCAGTTCTTC. Protein: CASSFQSEASYNEQFF. The rearrangement links TRBV7-3 to TRBJ2-1; maybe TRBD2 (5 bases). Looked up from germline, CDR1 is SGHTA and CDR2 is FQGTGA. The CDR3 consists of 16 residues. The germline V and J ends were trimmed by 3 bases and 0 bases, with 12 bases remaining between them.

As DNA, the CDR3 is TGTGCCAGCTCACTTGGGGCGCGGACCGGGGAGCTGTTTTTT. It codes for CASSLGARTGELFF. J is TRBJ2-2 and V is TRBV18; TRBD1 is a possible D gene (5 bases). Between the trimmed V and J ends, which lost 4 bases and 5 bases, there was a span of 11 bases. The V gene's germline CDR1 is KGHSH and CDR2 LQKENI. The CDR3 has 14 amino acids.

For the CDR3, the DNA is TGCTGCTCCCCGACTCCCTATGGCTACACCTTC. Encoded protein: CCSPTPYGYTF. The rearrangement uses TRBV29-1 and TRBJ1-2; D remains ambiguous. Germline V gene lookup returns CDR1 SQVTM and CDR2 ANQGSEA. The CDR3 has 11 amino acids. Looking up the rest from reference TRBV29-1 and TRBJ1-2 gives the full variable domain: SAVISQKPSRDICQRGTSLTIQCQVDSQVTMMFWYRQQPGQSLTLIATANQGSEATYESGFVIDKFPISRPNLTFSTLTVSNMSPEDSSIYLCCSPTPYGYTFGSGTRLTVV.

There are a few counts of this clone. DNA for the CDR3: TGTGCCACCAGCAGAGCCCCCGACAGGGGGGACGAGCAGTACTTC. Translated: CATSRAPDRGDEQYF. V gene TRBV15 combines with J gene TRBJ2-7; 9 nucleotides align to TRBD1. Germline V gene sequence: CDR1 LNHNV, CDR2 YYDKDF (reference sequence). After removal of 1 base from V and 5 bases from J, the junction contained 6 bases not matched to a gene. The CDR3 extends over 15 amino acids.

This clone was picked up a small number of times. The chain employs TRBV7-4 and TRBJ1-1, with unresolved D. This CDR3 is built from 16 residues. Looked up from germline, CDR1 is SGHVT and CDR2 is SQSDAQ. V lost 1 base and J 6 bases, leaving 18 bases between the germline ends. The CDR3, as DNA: TGTGCCAGCAGCTTAGTTTGCCTCCCCCTTGAGTCTGAAGCTTTCTTT. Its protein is CASSLVCLPLESEAFF. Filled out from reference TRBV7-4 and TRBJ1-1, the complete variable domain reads GAGVSQSPRYKVAKRGRDVALRCDSISGHVTLYWYRQTLGQGSEVLTYSQSDAQRDKSGRPSGRFSAERPERSVSTLKIQRTEQGDSAVYLCASSLVCLPLESEAFFGQGTRLTVV.

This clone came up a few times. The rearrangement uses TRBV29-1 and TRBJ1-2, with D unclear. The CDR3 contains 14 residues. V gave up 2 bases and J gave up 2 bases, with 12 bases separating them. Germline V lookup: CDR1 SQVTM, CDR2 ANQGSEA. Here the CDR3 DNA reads TGCAGCGTTGAAATGTGGGCTTCCAACTATGGCTACACCTTC. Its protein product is CSVEMWASNYGYTF.

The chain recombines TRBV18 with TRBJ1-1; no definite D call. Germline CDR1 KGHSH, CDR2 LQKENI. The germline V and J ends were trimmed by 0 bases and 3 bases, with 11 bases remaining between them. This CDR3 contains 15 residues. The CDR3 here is CASSPPGRQDTEAFF. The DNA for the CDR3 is TGTGCCAGCTCACCACCGGGCAGGCAAGACACTGAAGCTTTCTTT. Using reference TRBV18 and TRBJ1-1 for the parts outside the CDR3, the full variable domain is NAGVMQNPRHLVRRRGQEARLRCSPMKGHSHVYWYRQLPEEGLKFMVYLQKENIIDESGMPKERFSAEFPKEGPSILRIQQVVRGDSAAYFCASSPPGRQDTEAFFGQGTRLTVV.

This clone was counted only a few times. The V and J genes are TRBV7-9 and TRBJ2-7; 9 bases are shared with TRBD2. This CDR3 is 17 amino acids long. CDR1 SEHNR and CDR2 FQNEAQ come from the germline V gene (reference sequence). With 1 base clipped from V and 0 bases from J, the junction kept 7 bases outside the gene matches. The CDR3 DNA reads TGTGCCAGCAGCTTAGGTGCGGGAGGGTCCCCCTCCTACGAGCAGTACTTC. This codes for CASSLGAGGSPSYEQYF.